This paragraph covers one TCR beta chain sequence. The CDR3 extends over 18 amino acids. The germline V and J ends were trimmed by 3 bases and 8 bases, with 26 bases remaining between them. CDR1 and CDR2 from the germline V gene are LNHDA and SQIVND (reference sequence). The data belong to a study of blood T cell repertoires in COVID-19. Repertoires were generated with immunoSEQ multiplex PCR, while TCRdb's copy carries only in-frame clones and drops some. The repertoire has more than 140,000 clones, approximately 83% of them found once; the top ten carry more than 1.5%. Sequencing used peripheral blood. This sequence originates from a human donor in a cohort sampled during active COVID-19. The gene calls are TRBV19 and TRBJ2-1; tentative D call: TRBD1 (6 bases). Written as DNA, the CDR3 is TGTGCCAGTAGTATTTGGGGCCCGCGGCAGGGGCGGGCGGATGAGCAGTTCTTC. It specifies CASSIWGPRQGRADEQFF.